These T cell receptor beta chains were read from a single sample in a study of CD8 T cell repertoires and HIV-1 epitope variants. Profiling relied on immunoSEQ multiplex PCR, and the TCRdb table lists in-frame clones only, not all of them. The sample shows over 90,000 clones, around 67% of them seen only once. Source material: uncultured baseline CD8+ T cells from peripheral blood mononuclear cells (PBMCs). These receptors all stem from a male donor with HIV. Both conserved end residues are part of each CDR3. Fields, in order: V gene, J gene, clone size, D gene, CDR3 DNA, CDR3 protein. A D gene is named only where the DNA matches it firmly. Clone size appears in some rows only: once, few, many, or a class for an expanded clone.

V gene: TRBV28
J gene: TRBJ2-1
clone size: .
D gene: .
CDR3 DNA: TGTGCCAGCGCCAAAGGCGGTTGGAACAATGAGCAGTTCTTC
CDR3 protein: CASAKGGWNNEQFF

V gene: TRBV9
J gene: TRBJ2-2
clone size: .
D gene: .
CDR3 DNA: TGTGCCAGCAGCGTAGACCCAGGGGTAAACACCGGGGAGCTGTTTTTT
CDR3 protein: CASSVDPGVNTGELFF

V gene: TRBV9
J gene: TRBJ1-3
clone size: .
D gene: .
CDR3 DNA: TGTGCCAGCAGCGTTAGGACGGAAAACTATGGAAACACCATATATTTT
CDR3 protein: CASSVRTENYGNTIYF

V gene: TRBV27
J gene: TRBJ2-7
clone size: once
D gene: .
CDR3 DNA: TGTGCCAGCAGTTTAGGGGCCGTACCCTACGAGCAGTACTTC
CDR3 protein: CASSLGAVPYEQYF

V gene: TRBV19
J gene: TRBJ1-1
clone size: .
D gene: .
CDR3 DNA: TGTGCCAGTAGTCCTACGATGACATATCCCACTTTCTTT
CDR3 protein: CASSPTMTYPTFF

V gene: TRBV5-8
J gene: TRBJ1-2
clone size: .
D gene: .
CDR3 DNA: TGTGCCAGCAGCCTGGGAGGGAACTATGGCTACACCTTC
CDR3 protein: CASSLGGNYGYTF

V gene: TRBV28
J gene: TRBJ1-6
clone size: .
D gene: TRBD1
CDR3 DNA: TGTGCCAGCAGTTCCCTCCGGGACAGGGCAGGTTTAAATTCACCCCTCCACTTT
CDR3 protein: CASSSLRDRAGLNSPLHF

V gene: TRBV6-1
J gene: TRBJ1-2
clone size: .
D gene: .
CDR3 DNA: TGTGCCAGCAGTGAGGCCCCGGGAGGGGAAAGATTTGGCTACACCTTC
CDR3 protein: CASSEAPGGERFGYTF

V gene: TRBV6-5
J gene: TRBJ1-2
clone size: .
D gene: .
CDR3 DNA: TGTGCCAGCAGAAGGACAGCGAACTATGGCTACACCTTC
CDR3 protein: CASRRTANYGYTF

V gene: TRBV30
J gene: TRBJ2-5
clone size: .
D gene: .
CDR3 DNA: TGTGCCTGGAAAGGCGGGCAAGAGACCCAGTACTTC
CDR3 protein: CAWKGGQETQYF

V gene: TRBV27
J gene: TRBJ1-1
clone size: .
D gene: .
CDR3 DNA: TGTGCCAGCAGTTTGGTGTTCGGGGGAGCGGAAGCTTTCTTT
CDR3 protein: CASSLVFGGAEAFF

V gene: TRBV5-1
J gene: TRBJ1-6
clone size: .
D gene: TRBD1
CDR3 DNA: TGCGCCAGCAGCTTCGACAGGGAAAATTCACCCCTCCACTTT
CDR3 protein: CASSFDRENSPLHF

V gene: TRBV4-2
J gene: TRBJ2-7
clone size: few
D gene: .
CDR3 DNA: TGTGCCAGCAGCCAAACGTCCCGGTCCTACGAGCAGTACTTC
CDR3 protein: CASSQTSRSYEQYF

V gene: TRBV13
J gene: TRBJ1-5
clone size: .
D gene: .
CDR3 DNA: TGTGCCAGCAGCTCAACACGGCGGGGGGGTAGCAATCAGCCCCAGCATTTT
CDR3 protein: CASSSTRRGGSNQPQHF

V gene: TRBV5-1
J gene: TRBJ1-4
clone size: once
D gene: .
CDR3 DNA: TGCGCCAGCAGCTTGGAGGGGGCTAATGAAAAACTGTTTTTT
CDR3 protein: CASSLEGANEKLFF

V gene: TRBV5-5
J gene: TRBJ2-6
clone size: .
D gene: .
CDR3 DNA: TGTGCCAGCAGCTTGACTCTCTCTGGGGCCAACGTCCTGACTTTC
CDR3 protein: CASSLTLSGANVLTF

V gene: TRBV30
J gene: TRBJ2-3
clone size: .
D gene: TRBD1
CDR3 DNA: TGTGCCTGGAGTGAAGGACAGGGTGGCACAGATACGCAGTATTTT
CDR3 protein: CAWSEGQGGTDTQYF

V gene: TRBV4-1
J gene: TRBJ2-7
clone size: .
D gene: .
CDR3 DNA: TGCGCCAGCAGCCACCCCACAGGAGACTACGAGCAGTACTTC
CDR3 protein: CASSHPTGDYEQYF

V gene: TRBV4-1
J gene: TRBJ2-5
clone size: .
D gene: .
CDR3 DNA: TGCGCCAGCAGCCAAGATCAAGGGGGGGGCGTTGGAGAGACCCAGTACTTC
CDR3 protein: CASSQDQGGGVGETQYF

V gene: TRBV6-5
J gene: TRBJ2-7
clone size: once
D gene: .
CDR3 DNA: TGTGCCAGCAGTTACTCGACCGACGGATTATACGAGCAGTACTTC
CDR3 protein: CASSYSTDGLYEQYF

V gene: TRBV28
J gene: TRBJ1-5
clone size: once
D gene: .
CDR3 DNA: TGTGCCACCGGGGGAGCACTCCAGCATTTT
CDR3 protein: CATGGALQHF

V gene: TRBV7-2
J gene: TRBJ1-1
clone size: .
D gene: .
CDR3 DNA: TGTGCCAGCAGCTTGAACAGCAACACTGAAGCTTTCTTT
CDR3 protein: CASSLNSNTEAFF